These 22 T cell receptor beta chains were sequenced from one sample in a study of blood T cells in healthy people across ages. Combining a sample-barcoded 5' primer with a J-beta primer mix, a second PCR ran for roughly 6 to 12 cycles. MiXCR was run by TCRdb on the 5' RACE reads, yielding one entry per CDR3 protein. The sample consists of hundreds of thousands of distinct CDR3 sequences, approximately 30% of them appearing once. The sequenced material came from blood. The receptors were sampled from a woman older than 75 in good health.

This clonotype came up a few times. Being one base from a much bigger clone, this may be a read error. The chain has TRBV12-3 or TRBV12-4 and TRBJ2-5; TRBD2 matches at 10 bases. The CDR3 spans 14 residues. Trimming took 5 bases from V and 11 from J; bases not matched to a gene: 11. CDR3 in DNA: TGTGCCAGCAGTCTTCTAGCGGGGGTTGATGAGCAGTACTTC. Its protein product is CASSLLAGVDEQYF.

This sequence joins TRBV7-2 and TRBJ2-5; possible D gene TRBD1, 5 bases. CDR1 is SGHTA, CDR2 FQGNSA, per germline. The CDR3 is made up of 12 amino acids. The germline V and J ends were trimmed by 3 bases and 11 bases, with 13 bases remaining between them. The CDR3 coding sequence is TGTGCCAGCAGCTTGGCAGGGTTTGGGCAGTACTTC. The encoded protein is CASSLAGFGQYF.

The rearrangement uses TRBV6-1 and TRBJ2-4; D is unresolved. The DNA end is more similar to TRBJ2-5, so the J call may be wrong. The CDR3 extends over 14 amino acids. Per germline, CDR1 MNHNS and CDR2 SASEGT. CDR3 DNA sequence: TGTGCCAGCAGCCTACAGAGTATCGGAGAGACCCAGTACTTC. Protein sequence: CASSLQSIGETQYF.

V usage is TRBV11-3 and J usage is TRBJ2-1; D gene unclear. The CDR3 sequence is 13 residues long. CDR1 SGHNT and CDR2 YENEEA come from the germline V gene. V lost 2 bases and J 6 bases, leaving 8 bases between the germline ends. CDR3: CASSLQPGNEQFF. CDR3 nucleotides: TGTGCCAGCAGCTTACAACCGGGCAATGAGCAGTTCTTC.

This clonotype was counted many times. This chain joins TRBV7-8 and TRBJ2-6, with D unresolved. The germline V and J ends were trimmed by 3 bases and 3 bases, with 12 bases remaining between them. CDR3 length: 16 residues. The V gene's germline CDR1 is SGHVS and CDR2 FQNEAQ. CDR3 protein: CASSLESRRGANVLTF. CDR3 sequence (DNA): TGTGCCAGCAGCTTGGAGAGCCGGCGTGGGGCCAACGTCCTGACTTTC.

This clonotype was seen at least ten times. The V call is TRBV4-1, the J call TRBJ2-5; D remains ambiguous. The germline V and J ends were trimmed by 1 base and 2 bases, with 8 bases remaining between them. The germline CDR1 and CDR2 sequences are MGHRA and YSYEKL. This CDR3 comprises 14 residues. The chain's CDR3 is CASSQASRQETQYF. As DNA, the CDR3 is TGCGCCAGCAGCCAAGCGAGCAGACAAGAGACCCAGTACTTC.

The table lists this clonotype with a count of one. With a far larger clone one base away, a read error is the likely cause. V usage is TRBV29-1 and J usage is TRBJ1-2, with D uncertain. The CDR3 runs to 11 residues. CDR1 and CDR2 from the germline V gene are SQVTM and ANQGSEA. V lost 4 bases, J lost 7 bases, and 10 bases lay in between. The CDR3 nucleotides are TGCAGCGTTGGGGCAGGTGGTGGCTACACCTTC. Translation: CSVGAGGGYTF.

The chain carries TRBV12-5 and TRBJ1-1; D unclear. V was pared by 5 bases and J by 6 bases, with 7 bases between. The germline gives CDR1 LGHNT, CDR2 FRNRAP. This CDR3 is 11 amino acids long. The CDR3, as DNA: TGTGCTAGTGGTCGCGGGGCTGAAGCTTTCTTT. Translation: CASGRGAEAFF.

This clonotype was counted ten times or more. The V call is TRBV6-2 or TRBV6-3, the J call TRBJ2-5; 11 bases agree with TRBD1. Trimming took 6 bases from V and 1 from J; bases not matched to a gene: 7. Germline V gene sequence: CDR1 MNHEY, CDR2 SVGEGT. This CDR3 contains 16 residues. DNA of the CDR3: TGTGCCAGCAGGATGGACAGGGGGCCAATCCAAGAGACCCAGTACTTC. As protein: CASRMDRGPIQETQYF.

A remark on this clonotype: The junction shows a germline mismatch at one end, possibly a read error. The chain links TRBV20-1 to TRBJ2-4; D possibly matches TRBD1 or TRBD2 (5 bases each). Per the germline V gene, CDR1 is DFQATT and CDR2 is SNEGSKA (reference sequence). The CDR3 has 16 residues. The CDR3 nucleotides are TGCAGTGCGAGAGAGGGGTCTAGCTGGCACAAAAACATTCAGTACTTC. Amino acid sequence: CSAREGSSWHKNIQYF.

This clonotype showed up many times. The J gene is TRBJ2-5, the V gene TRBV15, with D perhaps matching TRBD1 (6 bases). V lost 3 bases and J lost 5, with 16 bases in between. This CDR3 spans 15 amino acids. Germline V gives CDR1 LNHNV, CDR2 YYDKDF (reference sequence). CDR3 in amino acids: CATSRRTAPRETQYF. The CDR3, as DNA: TGTGCCACCAGCAGGAGGACAGCCCCCCGGGAGACCCAGTACTTC.

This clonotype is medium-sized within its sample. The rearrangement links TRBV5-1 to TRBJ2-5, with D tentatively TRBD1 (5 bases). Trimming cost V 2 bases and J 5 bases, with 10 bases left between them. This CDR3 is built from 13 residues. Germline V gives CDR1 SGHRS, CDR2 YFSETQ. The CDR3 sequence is CASSLRGGETQYF. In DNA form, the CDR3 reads TGCGCCAGCAGCTTAAGGGGCGGTGAGACCCAGTACTTC.

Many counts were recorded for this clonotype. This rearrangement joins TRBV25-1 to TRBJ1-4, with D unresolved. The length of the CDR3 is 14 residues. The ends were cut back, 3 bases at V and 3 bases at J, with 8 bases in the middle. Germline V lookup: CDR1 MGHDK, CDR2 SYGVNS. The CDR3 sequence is CASSDRTANEKLFF. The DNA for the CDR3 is TGTGCCAGCAGTGACAGGACGGCTAATGAAAAACTGTTTTTT.

CDR3 DNA sequence: TGTGCCAGCAGCCAAGAAAAACCGGGACAGGTTCCCCCTGGGGCCAACGTCCTGACTTTC. Translated, it gives CASSQEKPGQVPPGANVLTF. The V gene is TRBV3-1, the J gene TRBJ2-6, with 8 bases that match TRBD1. V shed 0 bases, J shed 2 bases, and the junction held 12 bases outside the gene matches. From germline, CDR1 is LGHDT and CDR2 YNNKEL (reference sequence). The CDR3 is 20 residues long.

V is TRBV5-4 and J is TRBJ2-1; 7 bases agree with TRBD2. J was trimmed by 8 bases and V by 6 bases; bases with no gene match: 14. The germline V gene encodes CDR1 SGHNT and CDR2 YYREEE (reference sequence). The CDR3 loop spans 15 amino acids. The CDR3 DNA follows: TGTGCCAGCATTGCCGGGGGAGGGCCCCTGGATGAGCAGTTCTTC. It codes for CASIAGGGPLDEQFF.

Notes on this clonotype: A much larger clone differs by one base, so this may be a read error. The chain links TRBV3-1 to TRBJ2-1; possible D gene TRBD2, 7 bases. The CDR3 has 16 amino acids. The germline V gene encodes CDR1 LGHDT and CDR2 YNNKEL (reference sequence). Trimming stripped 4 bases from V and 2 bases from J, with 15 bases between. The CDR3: CASSPQGGATYNEQFF. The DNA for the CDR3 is TGTGCCAGCAGCCCACAGGGAGGGGCCACCTACAATGAGCAGTTCTTC.

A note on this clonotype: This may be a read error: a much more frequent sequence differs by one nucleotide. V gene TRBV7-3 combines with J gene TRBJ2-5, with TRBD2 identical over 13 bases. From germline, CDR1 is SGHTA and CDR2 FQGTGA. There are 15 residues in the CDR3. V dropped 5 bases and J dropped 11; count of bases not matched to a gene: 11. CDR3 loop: CASSPLAGGLNEQYF. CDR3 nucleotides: TGTGCCAGCAGCCCACTAGCGGGGGGGCTTAATGAGCAGTACTTC.

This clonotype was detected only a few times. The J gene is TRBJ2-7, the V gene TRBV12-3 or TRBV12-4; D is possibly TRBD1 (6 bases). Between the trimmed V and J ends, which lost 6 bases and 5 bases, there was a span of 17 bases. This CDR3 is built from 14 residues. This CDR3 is CASSSDRRLDEQYF. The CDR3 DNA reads TGTGCCAGCAGCTCGGACAGAAGGTTGGACGAGCAGTACTTC.

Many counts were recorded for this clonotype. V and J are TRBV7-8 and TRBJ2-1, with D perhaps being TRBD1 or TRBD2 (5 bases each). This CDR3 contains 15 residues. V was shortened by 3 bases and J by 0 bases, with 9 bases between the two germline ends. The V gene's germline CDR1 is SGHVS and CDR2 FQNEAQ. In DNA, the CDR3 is TGTGCCAGCAGCTTGGGACCCAACTCCTACAATGAGCAGTTCTTC. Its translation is CASSLGPNSYNEQFF.

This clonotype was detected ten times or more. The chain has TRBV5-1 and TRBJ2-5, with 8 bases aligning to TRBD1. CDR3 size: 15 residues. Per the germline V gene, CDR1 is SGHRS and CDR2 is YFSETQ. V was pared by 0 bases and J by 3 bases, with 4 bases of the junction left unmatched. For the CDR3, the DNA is TGCGCCAGCAGCTTGGGGGCAGGGGGCGAAGAGACCCAGTACTTC. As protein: CASSLGAGGEETQYF.

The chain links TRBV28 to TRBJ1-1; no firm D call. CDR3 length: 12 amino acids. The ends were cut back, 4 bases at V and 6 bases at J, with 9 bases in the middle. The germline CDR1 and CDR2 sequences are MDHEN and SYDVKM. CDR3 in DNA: TGTGCCAGCAGTTCGGTGATGGCTGAAGCTTTCTTT. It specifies CASSSVMAEAFF.

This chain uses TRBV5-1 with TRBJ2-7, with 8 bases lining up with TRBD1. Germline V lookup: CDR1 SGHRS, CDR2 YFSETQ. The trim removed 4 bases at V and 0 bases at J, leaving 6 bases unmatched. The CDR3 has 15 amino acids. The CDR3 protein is CASSPDRVPSYEQYF. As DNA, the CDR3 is TGCGCCAGCAGCCCGGACAGGGTTCCCTCCTACGAGCAGTACTTC.